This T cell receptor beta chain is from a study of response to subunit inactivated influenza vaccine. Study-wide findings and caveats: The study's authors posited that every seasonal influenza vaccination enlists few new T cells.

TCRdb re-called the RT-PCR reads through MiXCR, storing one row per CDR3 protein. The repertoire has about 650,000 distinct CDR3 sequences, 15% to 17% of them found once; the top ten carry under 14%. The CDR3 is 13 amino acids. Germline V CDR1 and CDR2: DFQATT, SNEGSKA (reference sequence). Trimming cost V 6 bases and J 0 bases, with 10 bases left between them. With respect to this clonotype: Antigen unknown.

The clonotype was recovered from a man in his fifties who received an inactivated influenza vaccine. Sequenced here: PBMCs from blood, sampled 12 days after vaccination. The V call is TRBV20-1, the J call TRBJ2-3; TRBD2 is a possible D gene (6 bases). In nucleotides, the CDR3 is TGCAGTGCATCCGGGAGTAGCACAGATACGCAGTATTTT. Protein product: CSASGSSTDTQYF.